This T cell receptor beta chain was sequenced during a study of cytomegalovirus exposure and HLA in healthy donors. Findings and caveats of the study: Across donors, presence/absence analyses took sequencing depth to be roughly uniform. A highly shared variant cluster was judged a likely technical artifact. Indistinguishable V segments such as TRBV6-2 and TRBV6-3 were excluded.

V gave up 4 bases and J gave up 5 bases; unmatched junction bases: 13. The CDR3 runs to 17 residues. Germline assignment: CDR1 SEHNR and CDR2 FQNEAQ (reference sequence). The primer mix had 60 Vbeta and 13 Jbeta primers. Per the original methods: Around 10 million of the approximately 80 million unique TCR beta chains counted in a later analysis were shared. This table comes from immunoSEQ multiplex PCR, and its TCRdb copy is limited to in-frame clones, with some not included. V and J calls and clone size are given by that table; D and trimming were obtained from the DNA. The top ten hold around 13% of the sample, which has 90,000 to 120,000 clones, about 74% seen once. With respect to this clone: Its antigen is undetermined.

The chain joins TRBV7-9 to TRBJ2-7, with 11 positions matching TRBD1. The sequence was collected from a middle-aged woman in good health and CMV-seropositive. The sample consisted of PBMCs. The DNA for the CDR3 is TGTGCCAGCAGCTCCTGGACAGGGGGCGGATTAGTCCACGAGCAGTACTTC. Amino acids: CASSSWTGGGLVHEQYF.